The clone carrying this T cell receptor beta chain turned up a few times. CDR3 length: 14 residues. The V and J ends lost 5 bases and 0 bases, in that order; junction bases with no gene match: 4. Germline V CDR1 and CDR2: GTSNPN, SVGIG (reference sequence). The sample is drawn from a study of T-cell reconstitution after alpha-beta-depleted transplantation in children. Researchers prepared the TCRbeta library using unique molecular identifiers, the study reports. TCRdb called the PCR reads again in MiXCR, with one record for every CDR3 protein. The data show around 96,000 distinct CDR3 sequences, approximately 12% seen once.

The sequence was obtained from a human donor who donated a stem cell graft to a child with inherited bone marrow failure. The chain combines TRBV30 with TRBJ2-7, with 10 bases lining up with TRBD1. The source material was PBMCs from the stem cell graft donor, sampled from the stem cell graft. The CDR3 sequence is CAWGRTGGSYEQYF. CDR3 DNA: TGTGCCTGGGGGCGGACAGGGGGCTCCTACGAGCAGTACTTC.